A selection of T cell receptor beta chains follows, all from one sample in a study of cytomegalovirus exposure and HLA in healthy donors. Data came from immunoSEQ multiplex PCR; TCRdb stores just in-frame clones and leaves some out. The table lists 130,000 to 150,000 clones, approximately 81% of them singletons, with approximately 2.7% in the top ten. The sequenced sample consisted of PBMCs. These receptors were obtained from a boy between 2 and 10 years old in good health and CMV-seronegative. Each CDR3 is given without its conserved first and last residue. D genes are given only for firm matches. A clone size is listed for some rows: how often the clone was seen (once, few, many), or a class if it is expanded.

D	V	J	size	CDR3
.	TRBV7-3	TRBJ2-1	.	ASSRVGRHQYNEQF
TRBD1	TRBV7-9	TRBJ2-7	.	ASSLGRPGQGVYEQY
.	TRBV9	TRBJ2-7	.	ASSPDRSPYEQY
TRBD2	TRBV28	TRBJ2-1	.	ASSLFGPGSGRLGRNEQF
.	TRBV7-6	TRBJ1-3	.	ASSFQPGPQIGNTIY
.	TRBV19	TRBJ1-1	.	ASSIQGKAEAF
.	TRBV5-1	TRBJ2-1	.	ASSTSGTGRHNEQF
TRBD1	TRBV29-1	TRBJ1-5	.	SVGQGAGQPQH
TRBD2	TRBV19	TRBJ2-1	few	ASSGTSGRATLYNEQF
TRBD1	TRBV29-1	TRBJ2-3	few	SVAKTNRGLGTDTQY
.	TRBV4-3	TRBJ1-1	.	ASSLEDRPDTEAF
.	TRBV10-2	TRBJ2-1	.	ASSETTQSNEQF
TRBD2	TRBV7-6	TRBJ2-3	.	ASSITTPGLAGVVGTDTQY
.	TRBV28	TRBJ1-5	.	ASSGRLWPQH
.	TRBV30	TRBJ1-5	.	AWNPQGQQPQH
.	TRBV28	TRBJ1-4	.	ASTFVWGGAKLF
.	TRBV7-8	TRBJ1-1	once	ASARVNTEAF
.	TRBV2	TRBJ2-7	.	ASIGTSGYEQY
TRBD1	TRBV19	TRBJ1-6	once	ASATGGKSPLH
.	TRBV7-2	TRBJ2-3	.	ASSLEEAGGTDTQY
TRBD2	TRBV30	TRBJ2-5	.	AWSPGTSGAETQY
.	TRBV7-9	TRBJ1-2	.	ASSLKYGYT
TRBD1	TRBV6-6	TRBJ1-6	few	ASSYWDRENSPLH
.	TRBV19	TRBJ1-5	.	ASRTLAGESNQPQH
.	TRBV1	TRBJ2-3	.	TSSPPAETGGGDTQY
.	TRBV10-3	TRBJ2-5	.	AISVRSETQY
TRBD2	TRBV11-3	TRBJ2-1	.	ASSSSSGRGGEQF
.	TRBV2	TRBJ2-2	few	ASRGGLNTGELF
.	TRBV5-4	TRBJ1-1	.	ASLAWGRGLNTEAF
.	TRBV28	TRBJ1-3	.	ASSFPQNTIY
TRBD2	TRBV11-2	TRBJ2-7	.	ASSFIAGPSYEQY
.	TRBV29-1	TRBJ2-4	.	SVGGVWGQY
.	TRBV6-6	TRBJ1-5	.	ASSGKGQLFAQPQH
.	TRBV5-1	TRBJ2-1	.	ASSLAGGSHNEQF
.	TRBV7-9	TRBJ1-2	once	SSSPGQLVLT
.	TRBV9	TRBJ2-2	.	ASSVGTGQGTGELF
TRBD2	TRBV7-2	TRBJ2-1	.	ASSLIWAGGPPYNEQF
.	TRBV29-1	TRBJ1-4	.	SVEDPAGVRLF
TRBD2	TRBV27	TRBJ2-1	.	ASSLSLAGEVNEQF
.	TRBV6-1	TRBJ2-7	.	ASSEPSPTEVREQY
TRBD1	TRBV5-1	TRBJ1-2	.	ASSRDSLYGYT
.	TRBV15	TRBJ1-4	.	ATSRDISFRGALPEKLF
.	TRBV7-9	TRBJ1-2	.	ASSLAGGGYGYT
.	TRBV25-1	TRBJ1-6	.	ASSENRIPNSPLH
.	TRBV10-3	TRBJ1-1	.	AISESFSPRAF